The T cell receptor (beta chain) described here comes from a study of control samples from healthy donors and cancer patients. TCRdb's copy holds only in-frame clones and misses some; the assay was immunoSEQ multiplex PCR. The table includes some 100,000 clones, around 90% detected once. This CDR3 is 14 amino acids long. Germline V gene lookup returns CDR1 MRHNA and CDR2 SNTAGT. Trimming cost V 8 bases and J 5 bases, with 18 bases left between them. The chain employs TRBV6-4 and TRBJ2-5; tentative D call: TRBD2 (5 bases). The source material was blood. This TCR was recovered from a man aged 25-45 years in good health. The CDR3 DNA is TGTGCCAGCTCCCGAAGTACTAGTTTGGAGACCCAGTACTTC. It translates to CASSRSTSLETQYF.